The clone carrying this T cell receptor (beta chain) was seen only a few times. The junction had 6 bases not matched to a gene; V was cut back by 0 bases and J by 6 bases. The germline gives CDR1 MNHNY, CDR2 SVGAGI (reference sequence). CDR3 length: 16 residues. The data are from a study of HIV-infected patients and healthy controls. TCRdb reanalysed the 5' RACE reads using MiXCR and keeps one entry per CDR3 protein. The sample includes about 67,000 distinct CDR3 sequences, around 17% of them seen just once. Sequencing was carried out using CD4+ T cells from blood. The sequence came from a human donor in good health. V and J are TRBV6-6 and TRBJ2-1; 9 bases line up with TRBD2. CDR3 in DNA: TGTGCCAGCAGTTACTCGAGAGCGGGGGGTATCAATGAGCAGTTCTTC. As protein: CASSYSRAGGINEQFF.